A single sample gave rise to the 6 T cell receptor beta chains below, sequenced in a study of blood T cell repertoires in COVID-19. The protocol was immunoSEQ multiplex PCR, while the TCRdb copy is restricted to in-frame clones and leaves out a portion. The sample carries 120,000 or so clones, around 87% recorded once. Input material: peripheral blood. The receptors stem from an older woman with acute or convalescent COVID-19.

This clone appeared a few times. The chain has TRBV29-1 and TRBJ1-2; 9 bases fit TRBD1. The ends lost 7 bases at V and 7 bases at J; junction bases unmatched: 7. This CDR3 region has 12 residues. Germline CDR1 and CDR2: SQVTM and ANQGSEA. CDR3 loop: CSAEQGAGGYTF. The DNA of the CDR3 is TGCAGCGCCGAACAGGGGGCAGGTGGCTACACCTTC.

The rearrangement uses TRBV6-5 and TRBJ1-3; 8 bases line up with TRBD1. The CDR3 has 15 amino acids. The J segment lost 3 bases and the V segment lost 6 bases, leaving 7 bases of the junction unmatched. Germline V CDR1 and CDR2: MNHEY, SVGAGI. CDR3 DNA sequence: TGTGCCAGCAGGAGCACAGGGGGTAATGGAAACACCATATATTTT. This sequence encodes CASRSTGGNGNTIYF.

V gene TRBV29-1 combines with J gene TRBJ1-5, with D hard to call. The V end was cut by 4 bases, the J end by 4 bases, with 8 bases between. Germline CDR1 and CDR2: SQVTM and ANQGSEA. The CDR3 totals 12 residues. Here the CDR3 DNA reads TGCAGCGTTGTAGCCCCTAATCAGCCCCAGCATTTT. Translation: CSVVAPNQPQHF. The entire variable domain, with the rest obtained from reference TRBV29-1 and TRBJ1-5, is as follows: SAVISQKPSRDICQRGTSLTIQCQVDSQVTMMFWYRQQPGQSLTLIATANQGSEATYESGFVIDKFPISRPNLTFSTLTVSNMSPEDSSIYLCSVVAPNQPQHFGDGTRLSIL.

The chain uses TRBV19 and TRBJ1-4; 10 bases are shared with TRBD1. The V gene end was trimmed by 5 bases and the J gene end by 7 bases; junction bases not matched to a gene: 7. The CDR3 runs to 15 residues. Germline V CDR1 and CDR2: LNHDA, SQIVND (reference sequence). The CDR3 DNA reads TGTGCCAGTAGTCGCACCGGGACAGGGGTTGAAAAACTGTTTTTT. Protein: CASSRTGTGVEKLFF.

This clone was observed a handful of times. The genes are TRBV15 and TRBJ2-5; 8 nucleotides match TRBD2. After removal of 3 bases from V and 4 bases from J, the junction contained 7 bases not matched to a gene. Germline V gene lookup returns CDR1 LNHNV and CDR2 YYDKDF (reference sequence). The CDR3 runs to 15 residues. CDR3 DNA sequence: TGTGCCACCAGCAGTTTTGGACTAGCCGGAGAGACCCAGTACTTC. Residues: CATSSFGLAGETQYF.

The chain employs TRBV5-4 and TRBJ2-1, with D perhaps TRBD2 (5 bases). The CDR3 is made up of 14 amino acids. With 6 bases removed from V and 7 bases from J, the gap between germline ends came to 17 bases. Germline assignment: CDR1 SGHNT and CDR2 YYREEE (reference sequence). DNA for the CDR3: TGTGCCAGCACCCGGACTGGCGCCCGAAATGAGCAGTTCTTC. Protein sequence: CASTRTGARNEQFF.